This note documents a single T cell receptor beta chain sequence. This entry belongs to a study of graft-versus-host responses after intestinal transplantation. TCRdb keeps only in-frame clones here, not all; method: immunoSEQ multiplex PCR. The top ten hold roughly 9% of the sample, which has roughly 1,900 clones, roughly 40% seen once. There were around 200,000 CFSE-labeled responder cells plated together with around 200,000 irradiated, violet-dye-labeled stimulator cells. V was clipped by 1 base and J by 1 base; unmatched bases: 4. Looked up from germline, CDR1 is SGHAT and CDR2 is FQNNGV. The CDR3 sequence is 17 residues long.

The chain employs TRBV11-2 and TRBJ2-5, with 12 positions matching TRBD2. The sample was alloreactive CD8+ T cells from a mixed lymphocyte reaction culture, taken before transplantation. The subset was: CFSE-low proliferating T cells sorted from roughly six-day pre-transplant mixed lymphocyte reaction (GvH or HvG direction). The receptor was isolated from a human patient who was an organ donor for intestinal transplantation. This CDR3 reads CASSLGLAGVLQETQYF. The DNA of the CDR3 is TGTGCCAGCAGCTTAGGACTAGCGGGGGTCCTCCAAGAGACCCAGTACTTC.